Below are 30 T cell receptor beta chains sequenced from a single sample in a study of T cells in Graves' hyperthyroidism and ophthalmopathy. Regions amplified from RNA transcripts were the TCR beta CDR3 regions. The HTBI set primed first-round TCR CDR3 RT-PCR. TCRdb called the multiplex PCR reads again in MiXCR, with one record for every CDR3 protein. This table holds approximately 95,000 distinct CDR3 sequences, around 37% found once. Sequenced material: peripheral blood or thyroid tissue (not recorded which). The receptors stem from a woman in her twenties or thirties with Graves' hyperthyroidism.

The rearrangement links TRBV7-2 to TRBJ2-6; 10 bases fit TRBD2. The germline V gene has CDR1 SGHTA and CDR2 FQGNSA. With V trimmed by 3 bases and J by 0 bases, 5 bases remained unmatched. The CDR3 is made up of 18 amino acids. The CDR3 sequence is CASSFSRLAGSGANVLTF. The CDR3 bases are TGTGCCAGCAGCTTCTCGAGACTAGCGGGCTCTGGGGCCAACGTCCTGACTTTC.

This clonotype was recorded at least ten times. The V and J genes are TRBV6-5 and TRBJ2-7; 10 bases map to TRBD2. The junction had 6 bases not matched to a gene; V was cut back by 4 bases and J by 3 bases. CDR1 MNHEY and CDR2 SVGAGI come from the germline V gene. CDR3 length: 15 residues. The CDR3 spells CASSSIAGGVYEQYF. DNA of the CDR3: TGTGCCAGCAGTTCAATAGCGGGAGGAGTCTACGAGCAGTACTTC.

As to this clonotype: An end of the junction differs from the germline gene, which may be a read error. V and J are TRBV2 and TRBJ1-5; D is ambiguous. This CDR3 region has 13 residues. Germline V gene lookup returns CDR1 SNHLY and CDR2 FYNNEI. The CDR3 loop is CASSLDGNQPRHF. CDR3 nucleotide sequence: TGTGCCAGCAGTCTGGACGGTAATCAGCCCCGGCATTTC. The variable domain in full, with the rest retrieved from reference TRBV2 and TRBJ1-5, is EPEVTQTPSHQVTQMGQEVILRCVPISNHLYFYWYRQILGQKVEFLVSFYNNEISEKSEIFDDQFSVERPDGSNFTLKIRSTKLEDSAMYFCASSLDGNQPRHFGDGTRLSIL.

Comment on this clonotype: One end of the junction does not line up with germline, which may come from a read error. V and J are TRBV15 and TRBJ2-3; maybe TRBD1 (6 bases). The CDR3 totals 14 residues. Germline CDR1 is LNHNV and CDR2 is YYDKDF (reference sequence). In nucleotides, the CDR3 is TGTGCCACCAGCACCCCAAGGCGGACAGATACGCAGTTTTTT. Translated, it gives CATSTPRRTDTQFF.

This clonotype has a count of ten or more. This sequence joins TRBV7-9 and TRBJ2-2, with D maybe TRBD1 (6 bases). Per the germline V gene, CDR1 is SEHNR and CDR2 is FQNEAQ (reference sequence). V shed 3 bases and J shed 6 bases, with 14 bases lying between them. The CDR3 has 15 amino acids. The CDR3 nucleotides are TGTGCCAGCAGCTTCCGGCAAGGGGGTGCCGGGGAGCTGTTTTTT. Protein: CASSFRQGGAGELFF.

With respect to this clonotype: Compared with germline, one end of the junction differs, possibly owing to a read error. This chain joins TRBV10-2 and TRBJ2-6; D assignment may be TRBD1 or TRBD2 (5 bases each). The CDR3 runs to 19 residues. The V gene's germline CDR1 is WSHSY and CDR2 SAAADI. This CDR3 reads CASSAHLGELPSGANVLTF. DNA of the CDR3: TGTGCCAGCAGCGCCCATCTGGGGGAGCTCCCCTCTGGGGCCAACGTCCTGACTTTC.

The chain is built from TRBV10-3 and TRBJ2-2; the match to TRBD2 covers 10 bases. Trimming removed 4 bases from V and 3 bases from J; junction bases left unmatched: 5. Germline V gives CDR1 ENHRY, CDR2 SYGVKD. The CDR3 length is 16 residues. For the CDR3, the DNA is TGTGCCATCAGTGCACTAGCGGGACGGGACACCGGGGAGCTGTTTTTT. Translated, it gives CAISALAGRDTGELFF.

For this clonotype: One end of the junction is discordant with germline, which a read error may explain. The rearrangement joins TRBV5-1 to TRBJ2-5, with D hard to call. This CDR3 has 14 amino acids. The germline V gene encodes CDR1 SGHRS and CDR2 YFSETQ. CDR3 sequence (DNA): TGCGGCAGCAGCTGGTACGGAAATCAAGAGACCCAGTACTTC. Its translation: CGSSWYGNQETQYF.

Concerning this clonotype itself: It is unclear where the CDR3 begins or ends on the DNA, so no DNA is shown, and the CDR3 is as TCRdb lists it. This chain's CDR3 is CASSSRDRTYEQYFGPGTEAFF. V gene TRBV7-2 combines with J gene TRBJ1-1; TRBD1 reflects the table's D call only, with no check against the DNA. The CDR3 totals 22 residues, both ends included. CDR1 is SGHTA and CDR2 is FQGNSA in the germline V gene.

This clonotype was counted ten times or more. The chain has TRBV7-3 and TRBJ1-6, with D unresolved. V was trimmed by 5 bases and J by 5 bases, leaving 10 bases between them. The CDR3 has 14 amino acids. CDR1 and CDR2 from the germline V gene are SGHTA and FQGTGA. This CDR3 is CASSLRRDNSPLHF. CDR3 nucleotides: TGTGCCAGCAGCCTACGACGGGATAATTCACCCCTCCACTTT.

This clonotype showed up many times. The CDR3: CSVVAGAYGYTF. In DNA, the CDR3 is TGCAGCGTTGTGGCGGGGGCGTATGGCTACACCTTC. The chain links TRBV29-1 to TRBJ1-2; tentative D call: TRBD1 (6 bases). Germline V gene sequence: CDR1 SQVTM, CDR2 ANQGSEA. CDR3 length: 12 residues. The germline V and J ends were trimmed by 4 bases and 5 bases, with 11 bases remaining between them.

This clonotype has a count of ten or more. The rearrangement links TRBV7-8 to TRBJ1-3, with TRBD1 as a possible D gene (5 bases). CDR1 and CDR2 from the germline V gene are SGHVS and FQNEAQ. Between the trimmed V and J ends, which lost 1 base and 0 bases, there was a span of 19 bases. This CDR3 is built from 19 residues. The DNA for the CDR3 is TGTGCCAGCAGCTTAGGTGGCAGGGTGGCAGTACGCTCTGGAAACACCATATATTTT. Translating gives CASSLGGRVAVRSGNTIYF.

This clonotype was seen repeatedly, ten times or more. The chain carries TRBV27 and TRBJ2-2; D is unresolved. The CDR3 has 12 amino acids. V was clipped by 3 bases and J by 4 bases, with 3 bases between them. The V gene's germline CDR1 is MNHEY and CDR2 SMNVEV (reference sequence). The CDR3 is CASSFGTGELFF. For the CDR3, the DNA is TGTGCCAGCAGTTTCGGCACCGGGGAGCTGTTTTTT.

The chain carries TRBV30 and TRBJ1-2; D unresolved. V was pared by 3 bases and J by 1 base, with 9 bases between. CDR3 length: 13 residues. Germline CDR1 and CDR2: GTSNPN and SVGIG (reference sequence). CDR3 bases: TGTGCCTGGAGGGCACGCCATAACTATGGCTACACCTTC. Protein: CAWRARHNYGYTF.

This clonotype was seen repeatedly, ten times or more. The genes are TRBV7-2 and TRBJ2-7; D not resolved. The CDR3 loop spans 14 amino acids. V was shortened by 0 bases and J by 2 bases, with 8 bases between the two germline ends. Germline V gives CDR1 SGHTA, CDR2 FQGNSA. CDR3 protein: CASSLALGPYEQYF. CDR3 bases: TGTGCCAGCAGCTTAGCTTTGGGTCCCTACGAGCAGTACTTC.

This clonotype was recorded a few times. The chain is built from TRBV28 and TRBJ1-3; D remains unclear. Trimming took 7 bases from V and 8 from J, leaving 21 bases between them. CDR1 is MDHEN, CDR2 SYDVKM, per germline. This CDR3 spans 15 amino acids. Written as DNA, the CDR3 is TGTGCCAGCACCGAAAGTGTCAGTTATGGCTACACCATATATTTT. Amino acid sequence: CASTESVSYGYTIYF. Together with reference TRBV28 and TRBJ1-3, the CDR3 gives the full variable domain: DVKVTQSSRYLVKRTGEKVFLECVQDMDHENMFWYRQDPGLGLRLIYFSYDVKMKEKGDIPEGYSVSREKKERFSLILESASTNQTSMYLCASTESVSYGYTIYFGEGSWLTVV.

V and J are TRBV14 and TRBJ2-6; 8 bases align to TRBD1. Unmatched junction bases numbered 12, after V lost 6 bases and J lost 2 bases. The germline V gene has CDR1 SGHDN and CDR2 FVKESK. The CDR3 runs 18 residues. CDR3 region: CASRARSGGAAGANVLTF. DNA for the CDR3: TGTGCCAGCAGGGCGCGGTCAGGGGGCGCGGCTGGGGCCAACGTCCTGACTTTC.

Many counts were recorded for this clonotype. The chain couples TRBV7-3 to TRBJ2-3; no reliable D call. Trimming took 1 base from V and 7 from J, leaving 15 bases between them. Per the germline V gene, CDR1 is SGHTA and CDR2 is FQGTGA. CDR3 length equals 15 residues. CDR3 region: CASSLKGRSLYTQYF. CDR3 nucleotides: TGTGCCAGCAGCTTAAAGGGCCGATCGCTCTATACGCAGTATTTT.

At least ten counts were recorded for this clonotype. The chain combines TRBV18 with TRBJ2-5; possibly TRBD2 for D (6 bases). Germline CDR1 is KGHSH and CDR2 is LQKENI. The V and J ends lost 3 bases and 4 bases respectively, with 15 bases between them. CDR3 length: 15 residues. CDR3 sequence (DNA): TGTGCCAGCTCACCGACGGGTGGAGGGTTAGAGACCCAGTACTTC. Translation: CASSPTGGGLETQYF.

This chain links TRBV20-1 with TRBJ2-3; 12 positions match TRBD1. With 2 bases clipped from V and 2 bases from J, the junction kept 8 bases outside the gene matches. The germline V gene has CDR1 DFQATT and CDR2 SNEGSKA (reference sequence). This CDR3 comprises 17 residues. The CDR3 nucleotides are TGCAGTGCTAGATTTGGGACAGGGGGCCCCCCCACAGATACGCAGTATTTT. This encodes CSARFGTGGPPTDTQYF.

This clonotype was detected many times. This chain joins TRBV4-1 and TRBJ2-7; D perhaps matches TRBD1 (6 bases). Germline loops: CDR1 MGHRA, CDR2 YSYEKL. Trimming removed 1 base from V and 2 bases from J, with 18 bases in between. This CDR3 is 17 amino acids long. This CDR3 is CASSQGGGSGIAYEQYF. As DNA, the CDR3 is TGCGCCAGCAGCCAAGGTGGGGGCTCGGGGATCGCCTACGAGCAGTACTTC.

At least ten counts were recorded for this clonotype. The chain joins TRBV10-3 to TRBJ2-7; TRBD1 matches at 11 bases. The CDR3 contains 15 residues. In germline, CDR1 is ENHRY, CDR2 SYGVKD. After removal of 6 bases from V and 3 bases from J, the junction contained 7 bases not matched to a gene. The CDR3 reads CAIRSGTGGIYEQYF. DNA for the CDR3: TGTGCCATCAGGTCCGGGACAGGGGGTATCTACGAGCAGTACTTC.

This clonotype was recorded many times. V and J are TRBV19 and TRBJ2-7, with TRBD2 matching 8 bases. V shed 4 bases and J 2 bases; nucleotides not matched to a gene: 7. Germline V gene sequence: CDR1 LNHDA, CDR2 SQIVND (reference sequence). This CDR3 comprises 15 residues. DNA of the CDR3: TGTGCCAGTAGTAGGGAACTAGCGGAAACCTACGAGCAGTACTTC. Its translation: CASSRELAETYEQYF.

This clonotype was seen repeatedly, ten times or more. J is TRBJ2-7 and V is TRBV28; the match to TRBD2 covers 8 bases. The CDR3 contains 15 residues. V lost 6 bases, J lost 1 base, and 8 bases stayed unmatched. The germline V gene has CDR1 MDHEN and CDR2 SYDVKM. The DNA of the CDR3 is TGTGCCAGCAGATCGGGCTCTAGCGGGTCCTACGAGCAGTACTTC. Residues: CASRSGSSGSYEQYF. Complete variable domain (other parts from reference TRBV28 and TRBJ2-7): DVKVTQSSRYLVKRTGEKVFLECVQDMDHENMFWYRQDPGLGLRLIYFSYDVKMKEKGDIPEGYSVSREKKERFSLILESASTNQTSMYLCASRSGSSGSYEQYFGPGTRLTVT.

At least ten counts were recorded for this clonotype. The genes are TRBV24-1 and TRBJ2-3; 9 bases line up with TRBD2. The germline V gene encodes CDR1 KGHDR and CDR2 SFDVKD. Trimming took 6 bases from V and 2 from J; bases not matched to a gene: 5. The CDR3 totals 15 residues. In DNA, the CDR3 is TGTGCCACCAGTAGCCTAGCGGGATACACAGATACGCAGTATTTT. Encoded protein: CATSSLAGYTDTQYF.

About this clonotype: Being one base from a much bigger clone, this may be a read error. The chain carries TRBV6-1 and TRBJ1-3; the D is unclear. CDR1 MNHNS and CDR2 SASEGT come from the germline V gene. The CDR3 consists of 13 residues. V was shortened by 0 bases and J by 8 bases, with 8 bases between the two germline ends. The CDR3 sequence: CASSEAWGDTIYF. The CDR3 DNA reads as TGTGCCAGCAGTGAAGCGTGGGGAGACACCATATATTTT.

With regard to this clonotype: A much larger clone is a single base away; this may be a read error. V and J are TRBV7-9 and TRBJ1-2; no definite D call. This CDR3 comprises 14 residues. CDR1 is SEHNR, CDR2 FQNEAQ, per germline (reference sequence). Trimming shortened V by 4 bases and J by 4 bases, and 13 bases separated the two germline ends. For the CDR3, the DNA is TGTGCCAGCAGCTCAGCTAGCAGCACCTATGGCTACACCTTC. It specifies CASSSASSTYGYTF.

The J gene is TRBJ2-5, the V gene TRBV2; 11 bases are shared with TRBD1. With V trimmed by 6 bases and J by 4 bases, 4 bases remained unmatched. The germline gives CDR1 SNHLY, CDR2 FYNNEI. CDR3 size: 14 residues. The CDR3 is CASRTGTGGETQYF. Here the CDR3 DNA reads TGTGCCAGCAGAACCGGGACAGGGGGAGAGACCCAGTACTTC.

The V call is TRBV28, the J call TRBJ2-2; a possible D gene is TRBD1 (6 bases). This CDR3 is built from 15 residues. CDR1 is MDHEN, CDR2 SYDVKM, per germline. The ends were cut back, 6 bases at V and 0 bases at J, with 11 bases in the middle. In nucleotides, the CDR3 is TGTGCCAGCAGCTCTGCAGGGGCGAACACCGGGGAGCTGTTTTTT. Protein product: CASSSAGANTGELFF. Variable domain in full (rest from reference TRBV28 and TRBJ2-2): DVKVTQSSRYLVKRTGEKVFLECVQDMDHENMFWYRQDPGLGLRLIYFSYDVKMKEKGDIPEGYSVSREKKERFSLILESASTNQTSMYLCASSSAGANTGELFFGEGSRLTVL.

This chain uses TRBV7-2 with TRBJ2-7; TRBD2 agrees at 8 bases. Germline values: CDR1 SGHTA, CDR2 FQGNSA. V lost 3 bases to trimming and J lost 3 bases; unmatched junction nucleotides: 4. This CDR3 contains 14 residues. The CDR3 is CASSFPGLGYEQYF. Here the CDR3 DNA reads TGTGCCAGCAGCTTTCCGGGACTAGGCTACGAGCAGTACTTC.